These 32 T cell receptor beta chains were all obtained from the same sample, sequenced in a study of blood T cell repertoires in COVID-19. Repertoires were generated with immunoSEQ multiplex PCR, while TCRdb's copy carries only in-frame clones and drops some. The table has fewer than 110,000 clones, about 90% seen once. Sample: peripheral blood. The receptor source for this set is a human donor in a cohort sampled during active COVID-19.

J is TRBJ2-3 and V is TRBV12-3 or TRBV12-4; D is unclear. This CDR3 spans 13 amino acids. Trimming took 4 bases from V and 6 from J, leaving 11 bases between them. CDR3 sequence: CASSSQLLDTQYF. CDR3 nucleotide sequence: TGTGCCAGCAGTTCCCAACTATTGGATACGCAGTATTTT.

V gene TRBV3-1 (or the pseudogene TRBV3-2) combines with J gene TRBJ2-7; TRBD1 matches 7 bases. The germline V gene has CDR1 LGHDT and CDR2 YNNKEL (reference sequence). The ends lost 3 bases at V and 0 bases at J; junction bases unmatched: 2. The CDR3 runs 14 residues. CDR3 nucleotides: TGTGCCAGCAGCCATGGGGACAGCTCCTACGAGCAGTACTTC. Its translation: CASSHGDSSYEQYF.

This rearrangement joins TRBV7-9 to TRBJ1-4; TRBD1 aligns across 7 bases. Trimming at V came to 7 bases and at J to 2 bases, leaving 4 bases not matched to a gene. This CDR3 has 14 residues. Germline values: CDR1 SEHNR, CDR2 FQNEAQ (reference sequence). CDR3 in amino acids: CASTRGGTNEKLFF. In DNA, the CDR3 is TGTGCCAGCACCAGGGGGGGGACTAATGAAAAACTGTTTTTT.

The chain has TRBV10-3 and TRBJ1-2; 9 positions match TRBD1. V shed 8 bases and J 4 bases; nucleotides not matched to a gene: 5. Germline CDR1 ENHRY, CDR2 SYGVKD. The CDR3 is 13 residues long. This CDR3 reads CAIAGQGVYGYTF. The CDR3 DNA reads TGTGCCATCGCGGGACAGGGAGTCTATGGCTACACCTTC.

The rearrangement joins TRBV5-1 to TRBJ2-1; 10 bases agree with TRBD2. From germline, CDR1 is SGHRS and CDR2 YFSETQ. The CDR3 runs to 15 residues. V dropped 3 bases and J dropped 2; count of bases not matched to a gene: 2. CDR3 DNA sequence: TGCGCCAGCAGCTCGGGACTAGCGACCTACAATGAGCAGTTCTTC. Translated: CASSSGLATYNEQFF.

This clone was seen only once. The chain uses TRBV4-1 and TRBJ2-1, with 9 nucleotides matching TRBD1. V trimming: 0 bases; J trimming: 4 bases; junction bases outside the gene matches: 10. The CDR3 is 18 residues long. Germline V gene sequence: CDR1 MGHRA, CDR2 YSYEKL. The DNA of the CDR3 is TGCGCCAGCAGCCAAGAGTCCCGGGACAGGGAAAGGTACAATGAGCAGTTCTTC. Residues: CASSQESRDRERYNEQFF.

The J gene is TRBJ1-4, the V gene TRBV18; 10 bases are a match to TRBD1. The CDR3 is 16 residues long. Germline CDR1 KGHSH, CDR2 LQKENI. Trimming at V came to 6 bases and at J to 7 bases, leaving 11 bases not matched to a gene. The CDR3 is CASSRLPGTGAEKLFF. DNA for the CDR3: TGTGCCAGCTCGCGCCTCCCCGGGACAGGGGCTGAAAAACTGTTTTTT.

The chain combines TRBV7-3 with TRBJ2-7; possible D gene TRBD2, 5 bases. V dropped 1 base and J dropped 7 bases, with 14 bases sitting between them. CDR3 length equals 14 residues. The germline CDR1 and CDR2 sequences are SGHTA and FQGTGA. This CDR3 is CASSLIGGSGEQYF. The CDR3 DNA is TGTGCCAGCAGCTTAATTGGCGGGTCGGGTGAGCAGTACTTC.

A few counts support this clone. The rearrangement uses TRBV5-6 and TRBJ2-7; possibly TRBD1 for D (6 bases). V was pared by 4 bases and J by 9 bases, with 23 bases between. Per the germline V gene, CDR1 is SGHDT and CDR2 is YYEEEE. The CDR3 covers 15 residues. The CDR3 region is CASSPAQGTPGRQYF. For the CDR3, the DNA is TGTGCCAGCAGCCCGGCGCAGGGGACGCCTGGGAGGCAGTACTTC.

V usage is TRBV2 and J usage is TRBJ1-2; D ambiguous. Germline values: CDR1 SNHLY, CDR2 FYNNEI. The CDR3 is 13 amino acids. V lost 7 bases and J 2 bases, leaving 11 bases between the germline ends. CDR3 nucleotide sequence: TGTGCCAGCAATGAGGGCCAGAACTATGGCTACACCTTC. Translation: CASNEGQNYGYTF.

The chain's CDR3 is CASSLLRSNQPQHF. The CDR3, as DNA: TGTGCCAGCAGCTTGTTGCGGAGCAATCAGCCCCAGCATTTT. V gene TRBV5-6 combines with J gene TRBJ1-5; D is unresolved. V shed 1 base and J shed 1 base, with 6 bases lying between them. The length of the CDR3 is 14 residues. In germline, CDR1 is SGHDT, CDR2 YYEEEE.

The rearrangement uses TRBV27 and TRBJ2-5; possibly TRBD1 for D (6 bases). Germline CDR1 reads MNHEY; CDR2 reads SMNVEV (reference sequence). The CDR3 consists of 14 residues. The germline V and J ends were trimmed by 1 base and 2 bases, with 8 bases remaining between them. The CDR3: CASSLLGGQETQYF. In nucleotides, the CDR3 is TGTGCCAGCAGTTTATTAGGGGGACAAGAGACCCAGTACTTC.

The rearrangement uses TRBV7-3 and TRBJ2-3; possible D gene TRBD2, 5 bases. Trimming removed 2 bases from V and 3 bases from J, with 15 bases in between. The germline gives CDR1 SGHTA, CDR2 FQGTGA. The CDR3 is made up of 16 amino acids. CDR3 in DNA: TGTGCCAGCAGCTTAGGGCTAGCCCTGGGAACAGATACGCAGTATTTT. Its translation is CASSLGLALGTDTQYF. The entire variable domain, with the rest obtained from reference TRBV7-3 and TRBJ2-3, is as follows: GAGVSQTPSNKVTEKGKYVELRCDPISGHTALYWYRQSLGQGPEFLIYFQGTGAADDSGLPNDRFFAVRPEGSVSTLKIQRTERGDSAVYLCASSLGLALGTDTQYFGPGTRLTVL.

The rearrangement links TRBV6-5 to TRBJ2-7; a possible D gene is TRBD1 (6 bases). The CDR3 loop spans 15 amino acids. Trimming took 6 bases from V and 2 from J, leaving 17 bases between them. The germline CDR1 and CDR2 sequences are MNHEY and SVGAGI. Here the CDR3 DNA reads TGTGCCAGCAGAAAGGCCGGGACACCAACCTACGAGCAGTACTTC. It codes for CASRKAGTPTYEQYF.

The V gene is TRBV19, the J gene TRBJ2-3, with a weak D call TRBD2 (6 bases). V lost 3 bases, J lost 2 bases, and 9 bases lay in between. Germline lookup yields CDR1 LNHDA and CDR2 SQIVND (reference sequence). The CDR3 extends over 14 amino acids. The CDR3 sequence: CASSIRTNTDTQYF. The CDR3 nucleotides are TGTGCCAGTAGTATTCGGACTAACACAGATACGCAGTATTTT.

The J gene is TRBJ2-7, the V gene TRBV7-9; 7 nucleotides align to TRBD1. V was pared by 4 bases and J by 5 bases, with 11 bases of the junction left unmatched. The CDR3 totals 15 residues. CDR1 and CDR2 (germline): SEHNR, FQNEAQ (reference sequence). For the CDR3, the DNA is TGTGCCAGCAGCTCGAGGATACAGGGGCGCGACGAGCAGTACTTC. It translates to CASSSRIQGRDEQYF.

This clone was seen only once. V and J are TRBV30 and TRBJ2-7, with no clear D. Germline V lookup: CDR1 GTSNPN, CDR2 SVGIG (reference sequence). V gave up 5 bases and J gave up 1 base, with 6 bases separating them. The length of the CDR3 is 11 residues. The CDR3 nucleotides read TGTGCCTGGGGCAGTTCCTACGAGCAGTACTTC. Protein product: CAWGSSYEQYF.

This chain joins TRBV18 and TRBJ2-7; TRBD1 is a possible D gene (6 bases). CDR3 length: 17 amino acids. Deletions cut 3 bases from V and 0 bases from J, with 18 bases between. The germline V gene encodes CDR1 KGHSH and CDR2 LQKENI. The CDR3 loop is CASSPAGTGLSSYEQYF. CDR3 nucleotides: TGTGCCAGCTCACCGGCCGGCACAGGGCTGAGCTCCTACGAGCAGTACTTC.

The J gene is TRBJ2-7, the V gene TRBV7-9; D not resolved. There are 14 residues in the CDR3. Germline V gene lookup returns CDR1 SEHNR and CDR2 FQNEAQ (reference sequence). Trimming removed 6 bases from V and 2 bases from J, with 14 bases in between. The CDR3 nucleotides are TGTGCCAGCAGGTCCCCCGGGTCCGCCTACGAGCAGTACTTC. Translation gives CASRSPGSAYEQYF.

This clone was recorded a few times. The chain combines TRBV12-2 with TRBJ1-4; the D segment call TRBD1 is taken from the table without a DNA check. TRBV12-2 is described as a pseudogene. CDR3 length: 19 residues. CDR3: CASRLEPSGVQGGNEKLFF. CDR3 bases: TGTGCAAGTCGCCTAGAACCGTCGGGGGTACAGGGGGGTAATGAAAAACTGTTTTTT.

The chain carries TRBV6-5 and TRBJ1-3; the match to TRBD1 covers 8 bases. This CDR3 has 15 residues. Trimming removed 5 bases from V and 2 bases from J; junction bases left unmatched: 5. CDR1 is MNHEY and CDR2 is SVGAGI in the germline V gene. CDR3 in amino acids: CASSPTGGAGNTIYF. The CDR3 bases are TGTGCCAGCAGTCCCACAGGGGGAGCTGGAAACACCATATATTTT.

This clone has a handful of counts. This chain uses TRBV20-1 with TRBJ1-5; D unclear. The germline V and J ends were trimmed by 2 bases and 3 bases, with 2 bases remaining between them. The CDR3 consists of 11 residues. Germline CDR1 DFQATT, CDR2 SNEGSKA (reference sequence). The CDR3 loop is CSARHNQPQHF. As DNA, the CDR3 is TGCAGTGCTAGACACAATCAGCCCCAGCATTTT.

Written as DNA, the CDR3 is TGTGCCAGCAGTCCTTGGACAGGGGACTATGGCTACACCTTC. Translated, it gives CASSPWTGDYGYTF. V gene TRBV28 combines with J gene TRBJ1-2; 9 bases fit TRBD1. Per the germline V gene, CDR1 is MDHEN and CDR2 is SYDVKM. The CDR3 covers 14 residues. V dropped 5 bases and J dropped 3; count of bases not matched to a gene: 4.

The chain links TRBV15 to TRBJ1-6; TRBD1 agrees at 12 bases. The V segment lost 0 bases and the J segment 8 bases; nucleotides outside the gene matches: 8. Germline-derived CDR1 and CDR2 are LNHNV and YYDKDF (reference sequence). The CDR3 consists of 18 residues. This CDR3 reads CATSRDLGTGGRYSPLHF. In DNA form, the CDR3 reads TGTGCCACCAGCAGAGATTTGGGGACAGGGGGCAGGTATTCACCCCTCCACTTT.

The chain couples TRBV4-2 to TRBJ1-1; D unresolved. This CDR3 has 18 residues. CDR1 LGHNA and CDR2 YNFKEQ come from the germline V gene. V was shortened by 3 bases and J by 0 bases, with 20 bases between the two germline ends. CDR3 nucleotides: TGTGCCAGCAGCCACGCGGGAAGAGGGCTAACAATGAACACTGAAGCTTTCTTT. Amino acids: CASSHAGRGLTMNTEAFF.

This chain connects TRBV27 to TRBJ1-3; 10 bases are shared with TRBD1. J lost 4 bases, V lost 5 bases, and 5 bases had no gene match. The CDR3 consists of 15 residues. Germline V gene lookup returns CDR1 MNHEY and CDR2 SMNVEV (reference sequence). The DNA for the CDR3 is TGTGCCAGCAGTGTGGACAGGGGGGACGGAAACACCATATATTTT. The encoded protein is CASSVDRGDGNTIYF.

The chain carries TRBV29-1 and TRBJ2-1; 12 bases agree with TRBD2. The CDR3 contains 15 residues. From germline, CDR1 is SQVTM and CDR2 ANQGSEA. With V trimmed by 4 bases and J by 8 bases, 9 bases remained unmatched. The CDR3 sequence is CSVVGGLAGSYEQFF. The CDR3 coding sequence is TGCAGCGTTGTTGGAGGACTAGCGGGGTCATATGAGCAGTTCTTC.

This clone appeared a few times. The chain has TRBV11-3 and TRBJ2-2; 8 bases are shared with TRBD2. V shed 1 base and J 2 bases; nucleotides not matched to a gene: 3. The CDR3 loop spans 16 amino acids. In germline, CDR1 is SGHNT, CDR2 YENEEA. DNA of the CDR3: TGTGCCAGCAGCTTAGGGAGCGGGAGCAACACCGGGGAGCTGTTTTTT. Translated, it gives CASSLGSGSNTGELFF.

The V and J genes are TRBV29-1 and TRBJ1-3; unclear D gene. V lost 0 bases and J 4 bases, leaving 13 bases between the germline ends. This CDR3 is 15 amino acids long. From germline, CDR1 is SQVTM and CDR2 ANQGSEA. CDR3 amino acids: CSVEDMGTGGNTIYF. DNA of the CDR3: TGCAGCGTTGAAGATATGGGAACGGGAGGAAACACCATATATTTT.

This chain joins TRBV18 and TRBJ2-6; 7 nucleotides align to TRBD1. The CDR3 runs to 19 residues. After removal of 2 bases from V and 0 bases from J, the junction contained 10 bases not matched to a gene. From germline, CDR1 is KGHSH and CDR2 LQKENI. Here the CDR3 reads CASSPNRDRLSSGANVLTF. Written as DNA, the CDR3 is TGTGCCAGCTCACCAAACAGGGACAGACTAAGCTCTGGGGCCAACGTCCTGACTTTC. Full variable domain (missing parts from reference TRBV18 and TRBJ2-6): NAGVMQNPRHLVRRRGQEARLRCSPMKGHSHVYWYRQLPEEGLKFMVYLQKENIIDESGMPKERFSAEFPKEGPSILRIQQVVRGDSAAYFCASSPNRDRLSSGANVLTFGAGSRLTVL.

The rearrangement uses TRBV30 and TRBJ2-7; 10 bases map to TRBD2. Germline V gene lookup returns CDR1 GTSNPN and CDR2 SVGIG (reference sequence). V gave up 4 bases and J gave up 2 bases; unmatched junction bases: 8. This CDR3 comprises 15 residues. The CDR3 DNA reads TGTGCCTGGATTTCTGAGCGGGAGGGCCCCTACGAGCAGTACTTC. Translating gives CAWISEREGPYEQYF.

The V and J genes are TRBV6-2 or TRBV6-3 and TRBJ1-5; D ambiguous. CDR1 and CDR2 (germline): MNHEY, SVGEGT. The CDR3 covers 14 residues. Between the trimmed V and J ends, which lost 4 bases and 10 bases, there was a span of 17 bases. The CDR3 bases are TGTGCCAGCAGTTCCTCTACACGGGTCGAACCCCAGCATTTT. It translates to CASSSSTRVEPQHF.